This T cell receptor beta chain was sequenced for a study of T cell repertoires in cytomegalovirus infection. Study-level points and caveats: Cumulative frequency of public TCR beta families picked out carriers of CMV plus the relevant HLA.

TCRdb analysed the reads with MiXCR anew, one entry per CDR3 protein. The table lists some 450,000 distinct CDR3 sequences, roughly 30% of them singletons. With 11 bases removed from V and 2 bases from J, the gap between germline ends came to 6 bases. Germline V gives CDR1 MNHNS, CDR2 SASEGT. The CDR3 covers 11 residues. Details on this clonotype: The antigen is undetermined.

The TCR originated in a human donor in good health (CMV status not recorded). Some clones in this sample may be carry-over from other donors' samples. Specimen: PBMCs. The rearrangement links TRBV6-1 to TRBJ2-2; D not resolved. This chain's CDR3 is CAGENTGELFF. The CDR3 DNA reads as TGTGCCGGTGAAAACACCGGGGAGCTGTTTTTT.